This is a list of T cell receptor beta chains from one sample in a study of blood T cells in healthy people across ages. TCRdb reanalysed the 5' RACE reads using MiXCR and keeps one entry per CDR3 protein. The sample consists of 1 million or so distinct CDR3 sequences, approximately 25% of them appearing once. The same specimen was also included in a second study, on T cells of mothers and their children.

The sample consisted of blood. These receptors all stem from a girl aged 2 to 10 in good health. The CDR3 runs from the conserved cysteine through the conserved F or W. D genes are given only for firm matches. Size is omitted from some rows. Given values are once, few, many or a class for expanded clones.

>NA|few|TRBJ2-5|TRBV28|10
CASSLYPQYF
TGTGCCAGCAGTTTATACCCGCAGTACTTC
>NA|few|TRBJ2-5|TRBV20-1|13
CSARGTYGETQYF
TGCAGTGCTAGGGGTACCTATGGAGAGACCCAGTACTTC
>NA|few|TRBJ1-4|TRBV12-3/TRBV12-4|14
CASSFFRDGEKLFF
TGTGCCAGCAGTTTTTTCAGGGACGGTGAAAAACTGTTTTTT
>NA|few|TRBJ2-3|TRBV13|13
CASSAGRWDTQYF
TGTGCCAGCAGCGCGGGGCGGTGGGATACGCAGTATTTT
>NA|NA|TRBJ1-2|TRBV11-2|14
CASSPGPENYGYTF
TGTGCCAGCAGTCCAGGGCCCGAGAACTATGGCTACACCTTC
>NA|NA|TRBJ2-7|TRBV29-1|13
CSVERTGGYEQYF
TGCAGCGTTGAAAGGACGGGCGGCTACGAGCAGTACTTC
>NA|few|TRBJ2-4|TRBV12-3/TRBV12-4|14
CASSFDGAKNIQYF
TGTGCCAGCAGTTTCGACGGAGCCAAAAACATTCAGTACTTC
>NA|NA|TRBJ2-2|TRBV27|15
CASSFSFSNTGELFF
TGTGCCAGCAGTTTCTCTTTTTCGAACACCGGGGAGCTGTTTTTT
>NA|few|TRBJ1-5|TRBV12-5|11
CASGSVEPQHF
TGTGCTAGTGGTTCGGTTGAGCCCCAGCATTTT
>NA|few|TRBJ1-2|TRBV29-1|15
CSVELSGGGDYGYTF
TGCAGCGTTGAACTAAGTGGAGGAGGCGACTATGGCTACACCTTC
>NA|NA|TRBJ2-7|TRBV2|13
CASRREQQNEQYF
TGTGCCAGCAGACGGGAACAGCAGAACGAGCAGTACTTC
>TRBD2|few|TRBJ2-4|TRBV20-1|15
CSAGTLAGAKNIQYF
TGCAGTGCTGGAACCTTAGCGGGAGCCAAAAACATTCAGTACTTC
>NA|few|TRBJ2-7|TRBV5-6|16
CASSLAGVGRSYEQYF
TGTGCCAGCAGCTTGGCGGGGGTTGGCAGGAGCTACGAGCAGTACTTC
>TRBD1|few|TRBJ2-3|TRBV5-1|16
CASSLINRGGTDTQYF
TGCGCCAGCAGCTTGATAAACAGGGGGGGCACAGATACGCAGTATTTT
>TRBD1|NA|TRBJ1-1|TRBV20-1|13
CSARQDRASFAFF
TGCAGTGCTAGACAAGACAGGGCCTCGTTCGCTTTCTTT
>NA|few|TRBJ2-1|TRBV12-3/TRBV12-4|11
CASPFGNEQFF
TGTGCCAGCCCCTTTGGTAATGAGCAGTTCTTC
>TRBD2|few|TRBJ2-5|TRBV7-2|17
CASSLRVAGGYQETQYF
TGTGCCAGCAGCTTAAGGGTGGCGGGAGGGTACCAAGAGACCCAGTACTTC
>NA|NA|TRBJ2-5|TRBV2|12
CASRGQSWEQYF
TGTGCCAGCCGAGGACAGTCTTGGGAGCAGTACTTC
>NA|NA|TRBJ1-5|TRBV27|13
CASSFGMDQPQHF
TGTGCCAGCAGTTTTGGGATGGATCAGCCCCAGCATTTT
>NA|few|TRBJ1-4|TRBV10-2|14
CASSESTGNEKLFF
TGCGCCAGCAGTGAGTCAACGGGGAATGAAAAACTGTTTTTT
>TRBD2|NA|TRBJ2-7|TRBV5-1|14
CASSFESGSDEQYF
TGCGCCAGCAGCTTCGAAAGCGGGAGTGACGAGCAGTACTTC
>NA|many|TRBJ2-7|TRBV20-1|15
CSALRGQPEGYEQYF
TGCAGTGCCCTAAGAGGACAGCCTGAAGGCTACGAGCAGTACTTC
>TRBD2|NA|TRBJ2-1|TRBV4-3|16
CASSQDVGRGGNEQFF
TGCGCCAGCAGCCAAGATGTCGGTAGGGGAGGGAATGAGCAGTTCTTC
>NA|few|TRBJ2-7|TRBV20-1|11
CSARSGIEQYF
TGCAGTGCTAGGTCCGGAATCGAGCAGTACTTC
>NA|few|TRBJ2-7|TRBV19|10
CAIISYEQYF
TGTGCCATCATCTCCTACGAGCAGTACTTC
>TRBD2|NA|TRBJ2-7|TRBV12-3/TRBV12-4|14
CASSSGLAADEQYF
TGTGCCAGCAGCTCGGGACTAGCGGCTGACGAGCAGTACTTC
>NA|few|TRBJ2-3|TRBV9|15
CASGLGRPNTDTQYF
TGTGCCAGCGGGTTAGGCAGACCTAACACAGATACGCAGTATTTT
>NA|few|TRBJ2-5|TRBV6-5|16
CASSYSGRLNVETQYF
TGTGCCAGCAGTTACTCTGGACGCCTCAACGTGGAGACCCAGTACTTC
>NA|NA|TRBJ2-2|TRBV6-1|14
CASSSMGQGGELFF
TGTGCCAGCTCGTCGATGGGTCAGGGCGGGGAGCTGTTTTTT
>TRBD1|NA|TRBJ2-3|TRBV28|14
CASRQGFLTDTQYF
TGTGCCAGCCGACAGGGCTTTCTCACAGATACGCAGTATTTT
>NA|NA|TRBJ2-7|TRBV12-5|11
CASGLSHEQYF
TGTGCTAGTGGTTTGTCCCACGAGCAGTACTTC
>TRBD1|NA|TRBJ2-3|TRBV5-5|16
CASSSGTDLRTDTQYF
TGTGCCAGCAGCTCTGGGACAGACCTACGCACAGATACGCAGTATTTT
>TRBD1|few|TRBJ2-7|TRBV29-1|14
CSVGGGQGFYEQYF
TGCAGCGTTGGGGGGGGACAGGGGTTCTACGAGCAGTACTTC
>NA|few|TRBJ1-1|TRBV7-2|16
CASSSHSNLPPLTAFF
TGTGCCAGCAGCTCACACAGTAACCTTCCCCCCCTTACAGCTTTCTTT
>NA|NA|TRBJ2-1|TRBV21-1|14
CANGPGQHAIEQSF
TGTGCCAATGGTCCGGGACAGCATGCTATCGAGCAGTCCTTC
>NA|NA|TRBJ1-1|TRBV20-1|12
CSAILGYTEAFF
TGCAGTGCTATCCTGGGGTACACTGAAGCTTTCTTT
>NA|few|TRBJ1-2|TRBV7-9|15
CASSSDGFRKRGYTF
TGCGCCAGCAGCTCGGATGGGTTTAGGAAAAGAGGCTACACCTTC